The present T cell receptor beta chain was sequenced within a study of regulatory T cells in long-lasting Graves disease (dated by TCRdb to 2020 to 2023). With respect to the entire study: In the newly diagnosed Graves' disease group, patients had been taking antithyroid drugs for less than 3 months. Peripheral blood TCR sequencing and RNA sequencing compared persistent Graves' disease patients with newly diagnosed Graves' disease patients. The study was conducted in China and was registered as a clinical trial. A total of some 33 samples were covered by TCR sequencing, comprising approximately 13 persistent and roughly 20 newly diagnosed Graves' disease patients. Results the study describes overall, beyond this receptor: More public clonotypes were shared among persistent patients (around 3,000) than among newly diagnosed patients (more than 950). Sequencing and analysis were limited to the TCR beta chain. As a limitation, the authors acknowledged that the small sample size may reduce accuracy. The study examined only peripheral blood because the primary lesion, thyroid tissue, could not be accessed. Compared with newly diagnosed patients, persistent Graves' disease patients had lower TCR Shannon entropy and fewer highly expanded clones, which suggests clonal expansion. Persistent disease showed preferential use of TRBV28, TRBJ1-2 and TRBJ2-5, whereas newly diagnosed disease favored TRBV20-1 and TRBJ2-1.

This clonotype was observed a few times. Its antigen specificity is not known. The input lacks base qualities; no much larger clone sits a single base away. What this sample's time point label stands for: newly diagnosed GD, antithyroid drugs for less than 3 months. For both TCR sequencing and RNA sequencing, RNA was extracted from PBMCs in TRIzol. Graves' disease was diagnosed according to American Thyroid Association guidelines. Patients were recruited from an endocrinology department in Xi'an, China. Each patient gave approximately 9 milliliters of peripheral blood, collected in an EDTA anticoagulant tube. Ficoll Paque Plus density gradient separation was used to isolate PBMCs, and no further T cell sorting was done. An Agilent 2100 Bioanalyzer and agarose gel were used to check RNA quality, while a NanoDrop 2000 measured RNA concentration. The CDR3 runs 16 amino acids, cysteine and phenylalanine included. Kept here is only the CDR3 DNA, which spans 48 bases and is read in frame from base 1. The germline V and J ends show losses of 5 bases and 3 bases respectively, and no gene match explains 10 bases of the junction. In the germline V gene, CDR1 corresponds to MNHEY and CDR2 to SVGEGT.

The method behind the library was multiplex PCR. Sequencing used an Illumina HiSeq 4000. iRepertoire HTBI primers and Arm-PCR amplification of CDR3 regions were used to construct TCR beta libraries. PCR products were gel purified before sequencing. Per the original workflow: Gene usage analysis of CDR3 amino acid clonotypes used the 62 TRBV and around 14 TRBJ segments found across samples. Filtered high-quality paired reads were merged into contigs using COPE and FqMerger. BLAST was used to align contigs to IMGT TRBV, TRBD and TRBJ reference genes, and CDR3 was defined according to IMGT. Clonotypes above 0.1% frequency were classified as highly expanded clones. Repertoire diversity was measured by Shannon entropy, and V-J evenness by the Gini coefficient. A clonotype found in more than one individual was treated as public. TCRdb took the public reads, trimmed them with fastp at Q25, ran MiXCR for clone calling and kept in-frame beta chains. Every entry covers one CDR3 protein and lists the most common genes and DNA from its rows. These V and J calls originate from TCRdb's pipeline instead of the authors' own analysis. This sample holds over 500,000 distinct CDR3 sequences; 16% were observed only once. 15% to 20% of the sample is in the top ten clones.

This sample was also put to use in a study of T cells in Graves' hyperthyroidism and ophthalmopathy. Looking at the second paper: Stable Graves' hyperthyroidism was defined as no progression to ophthalmopathy during 18 months of follow-up. The hyperthyroidism patients were between 18 and 65 years old and newly diagnosed, with a disease duration of less than 2 months. Exclusion was applied to patients with uncontrolled infections, other autoimmune diseases, pregnancy or lactation. Diagnoses were established on the basis of clinical symptoms, serum thyroxine and TRAb, thyroid ultrasound, and orbital computed tomography. The first round of RT-PCR for the TCR CDR3 was performed with the HTBI primer set and the Qiagen OneStep RT-PCR kit. Most expanded thyroid clonotypes (frequency above 0.001) were also detected in blood, a finding suggesting that blood repertoires may reflect thyroid immune responses. In cross-validation, a model built on a 13 V-J signature told ophthalmopathy apart from stable hyperthyroidism with approximately 91% sensitivity and roughly 82% specificity, and in testing the same model reached 80%/75%. In validation, the model predicted progression to ophthalmopathy a median of about 5.9 months before onset, with approximately 71% sensitivity and about 72% specificity. A discovery cohort of roughly 100 patients, 43 with Graves' ophthalmopathy and over 55 with stable Graves' hyperthyroidism, was used to find distinguishing TCR V-J signatures. Prospective prediction of ophthalmopathy was tested in an independent validation cohort of 18 to 20 hyperthyroidism patients and 17 patients who later progressed to ophthalmopathy. The approximately 98 discovery patients were randomly divided into training and test sets at a 7:3 ratio. In addition, the study compared T-cell repertoires in thyroid tissue and in blood from six Graves' hyperthyroidism patients. Following sampling, methimazole starting at 30 mg daily was given to hyperthyroidism patients, and high-dose intravenous methylprednisolone was given to ophthalmopathy patients. A second multiplex PCR round built the libraries, followed by size selection and purification. The libraries were sequenced on an Illumina HiSeq2000 using paired-end 100 bp reads. SOAPnuke was used to process the raw data, throwing out any read that contained adapters or uncalled bases, had a mean Phred below 15, or lacked an exact constant-primer or identifier match. COPE v1.2.5 was used to merge the high-quality paired reads, and each unique nucleotide sequence was defined as a clonotype. MiTCR v1.1 was used to align the clonotypes against IMGT TRBV, TRBD and TRBJ reference segments. Only V-J combinations with frequency above 0.0001, covering approximately 99% of repertoires, were analysed. The TCS score was defined as the ratio of F50 (clonal expansion) to E x V (chaos), calculated using BLOSUM62-based TCRdist between CDR3 peptides within each V-J. Welch's t-statistics and random forest reduced fewer than 550 V-J features to fewer than 15, which were used in a naive Bayes classifier (R e1071). Sample size was not statistically predetermined, and blinding of investigators to group allocation was not performed. The paper reports TCR Vbeta CDR3 sequencing of over 120 peripheral blood samples: over 40 ophthalmopathy, 70 to 85 hyperthyroidism and approximately 17 progressor patients.

In this chain, TRBV6-2 or TRBV6-3 is recombined with TRBJ2-1; 7 junctional bases match TRBD1. The sample here was peripheral blood mononuclear cells (PBMCs), taken at new diagnosis, from a patient treated with antithyroid drugs. The sequence came from a woman in her twenties or thirties with Graves disease. Donor details come from another sample of the same person, matched by shared clones. The CDR3 region: CASSARTGASYNEQFF. The DNA sequence reads TGTGCCAGCAGTGCCCGTACAGGGGCAAGCTACAATGAGCAGTTCTTC.